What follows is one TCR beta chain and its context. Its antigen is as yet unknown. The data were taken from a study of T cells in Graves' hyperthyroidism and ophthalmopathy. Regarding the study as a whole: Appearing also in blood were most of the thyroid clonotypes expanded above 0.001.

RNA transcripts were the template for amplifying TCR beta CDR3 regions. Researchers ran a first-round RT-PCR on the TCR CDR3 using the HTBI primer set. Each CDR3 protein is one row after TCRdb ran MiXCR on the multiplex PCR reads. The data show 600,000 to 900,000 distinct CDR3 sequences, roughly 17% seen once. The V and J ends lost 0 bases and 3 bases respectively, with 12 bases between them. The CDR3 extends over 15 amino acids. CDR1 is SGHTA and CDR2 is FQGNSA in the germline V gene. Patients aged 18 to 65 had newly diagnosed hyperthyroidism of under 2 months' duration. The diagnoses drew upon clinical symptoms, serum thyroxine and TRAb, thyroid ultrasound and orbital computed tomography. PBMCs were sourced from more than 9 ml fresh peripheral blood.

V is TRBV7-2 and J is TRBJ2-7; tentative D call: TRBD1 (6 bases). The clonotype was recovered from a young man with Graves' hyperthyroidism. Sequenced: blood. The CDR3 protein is CASSLASGEIYEQYF. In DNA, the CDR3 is TGTGCCAGCAGCTTAGCTTCAGGGGAAATCTACGAGCAGTACTTC. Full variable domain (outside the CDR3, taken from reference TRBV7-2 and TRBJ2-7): GAGVSQSPSNKVTEKGKDVELRCDPISGHTALYWYRQSLGQGLEFLIYFQGNSAPDKSGLPSDRFSAERTGGSVSTLTIQRTQQEDSAVYLCASSLASGEIYEQYFGPGTRLTVT.